Listed below are T cell receptor beta chains from one sample, sequenced in a study of vaccination and CD4 T cells after COVID-19. The antigens for these receptors are not known. TCRdb used MiXCR to reprocess the PCR reads, holding one entry per CDR3 protein. Of 20,000 to 30,000 distinct CDR3 sequences listed, about 29% are singletons. The sequenced sample was CD4+ T cells from blood, cultured in vitro, obtained about 7 months after SARS-CoV-2 vaccination. These receptors all stem from a human donor who had recovered from COVID-19. Both conserved end residues are part of each CDR3. D genes are given only for firm matches. Clone size is not always given. Where it is, it says once, few, many or a class for expanded clones.

v_call	clone_size	j_call	d_call	cdr3_aa	cdr3_nt
TRBV18	NA	TRBJ2-6	NA	CASSPRPPSGANVLTF	TGTGCCAGCTCACCGCGTCCCCCCTCTGGGGCCAACGTCCTGACTTTC
TRBV6-1	NA	TRBJ2-5	TRBD1	CASSTWTGGDETQYF	TGTGCCAGCAGTACGTGGACAGGGGGCGACGAGACCCAGTACTTC
TRBV5-1	NA	TRBJ2-1	NA	CASSLIGSGGNEQFF	TGCGCCAGCAGCTTGATAGGTAGCGGTGGGAATGAGCAGTTCTTC
TRBV6-5	few	TRBJ2-7	NA	CASSYSFRAGEQYF	TGTGCCAGCAGTTACTCCTTCAGGGCTGGCGAGCAGTACTTC
TRBV20-1	NA	TRBJ1-5	NA	CSARERWGASNQPQHF	TGCAGTGCTAGAGAAAGATGGGGGGCCAGCAATCAGCCCCAGCATTTT
TRBV6-1	few	TRBJ2-3	TRBD2	CAASGYTDTQYF	TGTGCCGCTAGCGGTTACACAGATACGCAGTATTTT
TRBV6-1	few	TRBJ1-1	TRBD1	CASRDRGDTEAFF	TGTGCCAGCAGGGACAGGGGGGACACTGAAGCTTTCTTT
TRBV19	NA	TRBJ2-7	NA	CASSIGSGTSLYEQYF	TGTGCCAGTAGTATAGGTTCGGGGACAAGCCTCTACGAGCAGTACTTC
TRBV28	NA	TRBJ2-7	TRBD1	CASSLPQGAGSYEQYF	TGTGCCAGCAGTTTACCACAGGGGGCTGGCTCCTACGAGCAGTACTTC
TRBV7-8	NA	TRBJ2-7	TRBD1	CASSHRDRGYEQYF	TGTGCCAGCAGCCACCGGGACAGGGGTTACGAGCAGTACTTC
TRBV7-6	NA	TRBJ2-6	NA	CASSLGRANALTF	TGTGCCAGCAGCTTAGGTAGAGCCAACGCCCTGACTTTC
TRBV20-1	NA	TRBJ2-5	NA	CSGEASETQYF	TGCAGTGGTGAAGCGAGTGAGACCCAGTACTTC
TRBV12-3/TRBV12-4	NA	TRBJ2-1	NA	CASKRGGRNEQFF	TGTGCCAGCAAGAGGGGGGGTCGGAATGAGCAGTTCTTC
TRBV28	NA	TRBJ2-1	TRBD2	CASTPSGITVSYNEQFF	TGTGCCAGCACTCCTAGCGGGATAACCGTATCCTACAATGAGCAGTTCTTC
TRBV7-9	few	TRBJ1-1	NA	CASSWETLNTEAFF	TGTGCCAGCAGCTGGGAAACCCTGAACACTGAAGCTTTCTTT
TRBV6-1	NA	TRBJ2-7	NA	CASGVLGSYYEQYF	TGTGCCAGCGGGGTCCTGGGGAGTTACTACGAGCAGTACTTC
TRBV5-4	NA	TRBJ2-5	NA	CASSLRQSQETQYF	TGTGCCAGCAGCTTGAGACAGTCTCAAGAGACCCAGTACTTC
TRBV7-2	few	TRBJ2-5	NA	CASSSPVQGPKRTQYF	TGTGCCAGCAGCTCCCCGGTACAGGGCCCCAAGAGGACCCAGTACTTC
TRBV20-1	few	TRBJ2-1	TRBD1	CSAKTGSDYNEQFF	TGCAGTGCCAAGACAGGGTCAGACTACAATGAGCAGTTCTTC
TRBV20-1	many	TRBJ1-2	TRBD1	CSATGGYYGYTF	TGCAGTGCCACAGGGGGTTACTATGGCTACACCTTC
TRBV20-1	few	TRBJ2-7	NA	CSARDIAGDTAYEQYF	TGCAGTGCTAGAGATATCGCAGGGGACACCGCCTACGAGCAGTACTTC
TRBV27	NA	TRBJ2-1	NA	CASRSAGDANNEQFF	TGTGCCAGCAGGAGTGCAGGGGACGCTAACAATGAGCAGTTCTTC
TRBV6-1	few	TRBJ2-1	TRBD2	CASRAGRLNEQFF	TGTGCCAGCAGGGCCGGGAGGTTAAATGAGCAGTTCTTC
TRBV4-1	few	TRBJ1-1	NA	CASRSERGGTEAFF	TGCGCCAGCAGGAGTGAGCGGGGTGGCACTGAAGCTTTCTTT
TRBV18	once	TRBJ2-7	TRBD1	CASSAGTGGYEQYF	TGTGCCAGCTCAGCCGGGACAGGGGGTTACGAGCAGTACTTC
TRBV18	few	TRBJ2-5	TRBD2	CASSPGGGRGTQYF	TGTGCCAGCTCACCCGGCGGCGGGAGAGGGACCCAGTACTTC
TRBV7-8	few	TRBJ2-3	NA	CASSLALPLRLTDTQYF	TGTGCCAGCAGCTTAGCCCTCCCCCTCCGACTCACAGATACGCAGTATTTT
TRBV4-1	NA	TRBJ2-5	NA	CASSQGRWTRGGSETQYF	TGCGCCAGCAGCCAAGGAAGGTGGACTAGAGGGGGGTCAGAGACCCAGTACTTC
TRBV2	few	TRBJ1-2	NA	CASRAQGYGYTF	TGTGCCAGCAGAGCACAGGGCTATGGCTACACCTTC